These 10 T cell receptor beta chains were sequenced from one sample in a study of T cells in localized non-small cell lung cancer (dated by TCRdb to 2020 to 2021). Library preparation employed the immunoSEQ multiplex PCR assay. In TCRdb, the immuneACCESS table is reduced to in-frame sequences with V and J assigned. These tables do not hold every clone; where another copy was compared, an unresolved V gene accounts for under half, and the others remain unexplained. The sample table lists 86,000 or so clones, about 83% of them with a count of one. Of the sample, approximately 3% is held by the ten largest clones. This sample comprised peripheral blood, obtained before any cancer treatment. The receptors derive from a man aged 35-75 years with stage I lung adenocarcinoma.

This clone appeared once. The rearrangement joins TRBV7-9 to TRBJ2-7, with D unclear. Per the germline V gene, CDR1 is SEHNR and CDR2 is FQNEAQ (reference sequence). Trimming removed 3 bases at V and 2 bases at J, with 5 bases between. This CDR3 contains 12 residues. The CDR3, as DNA: TGTGCCAGCAGCTTGGAAGCCTACGAGCAGTACTTC. This gives the protein CASSLEAYEQYF. Drawing the rest from reference TRBV7-9 and TRBJ2-7, the complete variable domain is DTGVSQNPRHKITKRGQNVTFRCDPISEHNRLYWYRQTLGQGPEFLTYFQNEAQLEKSRLLSDRFSAERPKGSFSTLEIQRTEQGDSAMYLCASSLEAYEQYFGPGTRLTVT.

The rearrangement uses TRBV12-5 and TRBJ2-2; tentative D call: TRBD2 (6 bases). Germline values: CDR1 LGHNT, CDR2 FRNRAP. The CDR3 runs to 17 residues. V dropped 0 bases and J dropped 10 bases, with 21 bases sitting between them. In nucleotides, the CDR3 is TGTGCTAGTGGTTTGGTAGACCGAACCTCGGGAGCTATGGAGCTGTTTTTT. Protein product: CASGLVDRTSGAMELFF.

V and J are TRBV6-5 and TRBJ2-1; D perhaps matches TRBD1 (6 bases). The CDR3 covers 14 residues. Trimming stripped 4 bases from V and 5 bases from J, with 12 bases between. The germline V gene has CDR1 MNHEY and CDR2 SVGAGI. The CDR3 region has the DNA TGTGCCAGCAGTTCGGACAGTATCGACAATGAGCAGTTCTTC. Encoded protein: CASSSDSIDNEQFF.

This chain links TRBV19 with TRBJ1-5, with D possibly matching TRBD1 (5 bases). The germline gives CDR1 LNHDA, CDR2 SQIVND (reference sequence). V was trimmed by 6 bases and J by 2 bases, leaving 20 bases between them. CDR3 length: 17 residues. Written as DNA, the CDR3 is TGTGCCAGTAGGGGCCTGGGACGAGGGTCAGGCAATCAGCCCCAGCATTTT. Its translation: CASRGLGRGSGNQPQHF.

The chain combines TRBV30 with TRBJ2-1; D not resolved. V was trimmed by 2 bases and J by 3 bases, leaving 11 bases between them. CDR3 length: 14 amino acids. The germline V gene has CDR1 GTSNPN and CDR2 SVGIG (reference sequence). CDR3 coding DNA: TGTGCCTGGAGTCCCGACCCCATCTACAATGAGCAGTTCTTC. Protein product: CAWSPDPIYNEQFF. Based on the CDR3 plus reference TRBV30 and TRBJ2-1, the full variable domain is SQTIHQWPATLVQPVGSPLSLECTVEGTSNPNLYWYRQAAGRGLQLLFYSVGIGQISSEVPQNLSASRPQDRQFILSSKKLLLSDSGFYLCAWSPDPIYNEQFFGPGTRLTVL.

This clone has a single count. The V gene is TRBV5-6, the J gene TRBJ2-4, with TRBD2 as a possible D gene (7 bases). This CDR3 comprises 16 residues. Per germline, CDR1 SGHDT and CDR2 YYEEEE. Trimming cost V 4 bases and J 6 bases, with 20 bases left between them. The CDR3 loop is CASSLQVTRGGNIQYF. The CDR3 DNA reads TGTGCCAGCAGCCTACAAGTGACAAGGGGGGGAAACATTCAGTACTTC.

This clone was seen once. The sample contains more than one DNA sequence encoding this CDR3. The chain links TRBV2 to TRBJ2-3; D unresolved. Germline CDR1 and CDR2: SNHLY and FYNNEI. The CDR3 is made up of 12 amino acids. V was trimmed by 2 bases and J by 6 bases, leaving 6 bases between them. The CDR3 nucleotides are TGTGCCAGCAGTGAAATAGAGGATACGCAGTATTTT. Protein sequence: CASSEIEDTQYF.

V is TRBV2 and J is TRBJ2-1; 8 nucleotides agree with TRBD1. Germline V gene data show CDR1 as SNHLY and CDR2 as FYNNEI. CDR3 length: 14 residues. The trim removed 4 bases at V and 5 bases at J, leaving 4 bases unmatched. The CDR3 reads CASSAGGGNNEQFF. As DNA, the CDR3 is TGTGCCAGCAGTGCAGGGGGCGGCAACAATGAGCAGTTCTTC.

V gene TRBV9 combines with J gene TRBJ2-2; D remains ambiguous. In germline, CDR1 is SGDLS, CDR2 YYNGEE. Trimming stripped 0 bases from V and 6 bases from J, with 15 bases between. The CDR3 extends over 16 amino acids. As DNA, the CDR3 is TGTGCCAGCAGCGTAGGAGGAACTCTTACTGCCGGGGAGCTGTTTTTT. Translated: CASSVGGTLTAGELFF.

The chain has TRBV7-9 and TRBJ1-2, with 7 bases matching TRBD1. The CDR3 is 13 residues long. V lost 5 bases and J lost 6; bases outside the gene matches: 6. CDR1 is SEHNR and CDR2 is FQNEAQ in the germline V gene (reference sequence). The CDR3 loop reads CASSPRGTNGYTF. In DNA, the CDR3 is TGTGCCAGCAGCCCCAGGGGGACGAATGGCTACACCTTC.